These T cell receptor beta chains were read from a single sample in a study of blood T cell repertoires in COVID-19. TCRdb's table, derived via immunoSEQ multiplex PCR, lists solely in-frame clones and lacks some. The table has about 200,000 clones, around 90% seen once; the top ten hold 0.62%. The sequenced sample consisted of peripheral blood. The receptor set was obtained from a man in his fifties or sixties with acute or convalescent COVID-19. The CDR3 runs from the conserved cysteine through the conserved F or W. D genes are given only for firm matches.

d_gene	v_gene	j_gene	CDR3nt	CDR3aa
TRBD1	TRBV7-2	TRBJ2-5	TGTGCCAGCAGAGGGACAGGCCGAGAGACCCAGTACTTC	CASRGTGRETQYF
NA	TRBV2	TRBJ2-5	TGTGCCAGCAGTTGGCCGTACCAAGAGACCCAGTACTTC	CASSWPYQETQYF
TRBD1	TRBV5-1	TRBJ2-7	TGCGCCAGCAGCTTCCCGGACAGGGCTCCCTACGAGCAGTACTTC	CASSFPDRAPYEQYF
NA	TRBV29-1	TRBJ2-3	TGCAGCGTTGAAGGGGGCAGCACAGATACGCAGTATTTT	CSVEGGSTDTQYF
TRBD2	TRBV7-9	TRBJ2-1	TGTGCCAGCAGCTTAGGTGCTAGCGGGAGCAATGAGCAGTTCTTC	CASSLGASGSNEQFF
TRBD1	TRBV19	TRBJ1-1	TGTGCCAGTAGTATGCAGGGGGCGACTGAAGCTTTCTTT	CASSMQGATEAFF
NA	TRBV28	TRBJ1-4	TGTGCCAGCAGTACGGGTCATCAAAAACTGTTTTTT	CASSTGHQKLFF
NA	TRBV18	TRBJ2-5	TGTGCCAGCTCACACAGCAAACCTCCGTGGGAGACCCAGTACTTC	CASSHSKPPWETQYF
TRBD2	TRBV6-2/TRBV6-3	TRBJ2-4	TGTGCCAGCAGCTCCCGGAGGACTAGCGGGGGGAACATTCAGTACTTC	CASSSRRTSGGNIQYF
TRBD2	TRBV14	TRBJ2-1	TGTGCCAGCAGCTTACTAGCGGTCCTTTACAATGAGCAGTTCTTC	CASSLLAVLYNEQFF